This T cell receptor beta chain is drawn from a study of cytomegalovirus exposure and HLA in healthy donors. This PCR relied on a set of 60 Vbeta primers and 13 Jbeta primers. The protocol was immunoSEQ multiplex PCR, while the TCRdb copy is restricted to in-frame clones and leaves out a portion. This table lists 150,000 to 200,000 clones. A note on this clone: Its antigen is unknown.

Study-level findings and limits: Most of the TCR beta V segments (in an earlier analysis) were productive either about 87% or about 30% of the time. The classifier reportedly diagnosed cytomegalovirus status with high specificity and sensitivity. A link between a missense DCLRE1C variant and TCR beta V- and J-gene trimming emerged from a later analysis.

The receptor comes from a man aged 25-45 years in good health and CMV-seronegative. The sequenced sample consisted of PBMCs.

CDR3 protein: CASSVEAGVRGYTF. The CDR3 DNA is TGTGCCAGCAGTGTTGAGGCGGGCGTTCGAGGCTACACCTTC. The chain is built from TRBV7-9 and TRBJ1-2; D is uncertain. This CDR3 is built from 14 residues. V gave up 6 bases and J gave up 8 bases, with 19 bases separating them. CDR1 and CDR2 (germline): SEHNR, FQNEAQ (reference sequence).